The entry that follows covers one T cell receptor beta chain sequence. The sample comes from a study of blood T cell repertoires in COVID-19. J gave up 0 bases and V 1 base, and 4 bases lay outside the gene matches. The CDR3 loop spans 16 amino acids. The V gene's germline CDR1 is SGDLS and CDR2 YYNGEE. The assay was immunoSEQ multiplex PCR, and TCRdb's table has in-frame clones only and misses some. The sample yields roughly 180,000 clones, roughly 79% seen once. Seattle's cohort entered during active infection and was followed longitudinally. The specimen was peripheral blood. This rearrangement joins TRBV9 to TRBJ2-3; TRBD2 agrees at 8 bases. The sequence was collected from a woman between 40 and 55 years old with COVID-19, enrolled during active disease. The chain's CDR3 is CASSVSGGTSTDTQYF. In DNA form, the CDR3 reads TGTGCCAGCAGCGTATCGGGGGGGACAAGCACAGATACGCAGTATTTT.